The sequence of this TCR beta chain was determined in a study of sequential checkpoint blockade in melanoma (dated by TCRdb to the late 2010s). About the study as a whole: In a 1:1 randomization, patients received either first-line nivolumab then ipilimumab (arm A) or ipilimumab then nivolumab (arm B). Maintenance nivolumab came after both trial sequences.

In the paper's terms, the treatment or condition label means: randomized to nivolumab then ipilimumab (arm A) or the reverse (arm B). No trial patient had received prior DNA-damaging chemotherapy. Thawed PBMCs were sorted on a FACS Aria II flow cytometer to isolate live CD3+CD8+ cells negative for CD19 and CD56. Samples came from patients with melanoma in CheckMate 064, a randomized, open-label phase II trial of sequential checkpoint blockade. Peripheral blood mononuclear cells were obtained through leukapheresis, purified using Ficoll-Paque, and frozen in human serum containing around 9.6% DMSO. Immediately after sorting, the purity of sorted blood CD3+CD8+ cells was verified to be >95%, after which DNA was extracted. Summary of the overall study and its limitations: The response-prediction model combining TCR metrics and mutation burden needs validation in larger, independent patient cohorts.

The germline ends are 7 bases apart after V is trimmed by 1 base and J by 4 bases. The CDR3 measures 13 amino acids from cysteine to phenylalanine. Only the CDR3 portion is preserved as DNA: 39 bases, with reading frame beginning at the first base. CDR1 and CDR2 were assigned from the germline V gene (reference sequence) as LNHDA and SQIVND. On this clone itself: The target of this receptor is not known. The input lacks base qualities; no much larger clone sits a single base away.

TCRbeta CDR3 regions were immunosequenced from genomic DNA with the immunoSEQ Assay. Prior to high-throughput sequencing, genomic DNA was amplified by bias-controlled multiplex PCR. In the original analysis: To quantify the absolute abundance of each unique TCRbeta CDR3 region, the sequences were collapsed and filtered. Clonality, defined as 1 minus Pielou's evenness, was calculated using productive rearrangements only. Clones with significantly greater frequencies in on-treatment versus baseline samples were identified using a previously published method. Not all clones reach the TCRdb copy of this immuneACCESS table, which keeps in-frame sequences only. Checked studies attribute under half of the gap to unresolved V genes and leave the rest unexplained. V, J and clone size reflect that table, while D and trimming were determined from the DNA. This sample lists around 18,000 clones; about 74% were detected once. Jointly, the top ten make up 30% to 35% of the sample.

The sequence was obtained from a human donor with melanoma. The starting material was CD8+ T cells sorted from blood (inferred from file names), obtained from a patient given nivolumab and ipilimumab in sequence. The rearranged segments are TRBV19 and TRBJ1-1, with the D segment identity uncertain. Here is the DNA: TGTGCCAGTAGTATAGGACTGGGCACTGAAGCTTTCTTT. This is translated as CASSIGLGTEAFF.